Below are 11 T cell receptor beta chains sequenced from a single sample in a study of metastatic and nonmetastatic thyroid tumors. With MiXCR, TCRdb called clones anew from the PCR reads. This table holds about 16,000 clones, 20% to 30% found once. All patients reached thyroid surgery having received no treatment beforehand. The sequenced material came from blood. The origin of the receptors is a male donor with papillary thyroid cancer or a benign thyroid nodule (not recorded which). Some clones in this sample may be carry-over from other donors' samples.

This clone was counted ten times or more. This rearrangement joins TRBV7-9 to TRBJ2-4; D is perhaps TRBD2 (5 bases). Germline values: CDR1 SEHNR, CDR2 FQNEAQ (reference sequence). Trimming left V 5 bases short and J 0 bases short, with 17 bases between. The CDR3 consists of 17 residues. The CDR3: CASSPRLRAGAKNIQYF. The DNA of the CDR3 is TGTGCCAGCAGCCCCCGGCTCCGGGCGGGAGCCAAAAACATTCAGTACTTC.

This clone was observed many times. This chain connects TRBV18 to TRBJ2-3; the match to TRBD2 covers 11 bases. Trimming at V came to 3 bases and at J to 2 bases, leaving 10 bases not matched to a gene. The CDR3 runs 18 residues. CDR1 KGHSH and CDR2 LQKENI come from the germline V gene. CDR3: CASSPSGTSGYHTDTQYF. The CDR3 DNA reads TGTGCCAGCTCACCCTCCGGGACTAGCGGATACCACACAGATACGCAGTATTTT.

A word on this clone: This same CDR3 is encoded by further DNA sequences in the sample. The chain has TRBV7-9 and TRBJ2-7, with D perhaps assigned TRBD1 or TRBD2 (5 bases each). CDR1 is SEHNR and CDR2 is FQNEAQ in the germline V gene (reference sequence). Trimming removed 1 base from V and 6 bases from J, with 7 bases in between. This CDR3 spans 12 amino acids. CDR3 nucleotides: TGTGCCAGCAGCTTAGGTGGGGGCGAGCAGTACTTC. This sequence encodes CASSLGGGEQYF.

The CDR3 here is CASSLYGLGYTF. The CDR3 nucleotides are TGTGCCAGCAGTTTATATGGGCTGGGCTACACCTTC. The J gene is TRBJ1-2, the V gene TRBV28; the D is unclear. Looked up from germline, CDR1 is MDHEN and CDR2 is SYDVKM. Trimming cost V 1 base and J 8 bases, with 8 bases left between them. CDR3 size: 12 residues.

This chain uses TRBV6-1 with TRBJ2-7, with D unclear. This CDR3 contains 13 residues. V was clipped by 6 bases and J by 3 bases, with 12 bases between them. From germline, CDR1 is MNHNS and CDR2 SASEGT. CDR3 region: CASSSPHLYEQYF. The CDR3 nucleotides read TGTGCCAGCAGCTCGCCACACCTCTACGAGCAGTACTTC.

This clone is deemed medium-sized. CDR3 sequence: CASSPTENTEAFF. The CDR3 bases are TGTGCCAGCAGTCCAACGGAGAACACTGAAGCTTTCTTT. The V gene is TRBV6-1, the J gene TRBJ1-1; D remains unclear. The length of the CDR3 is 13 residues. The germline V and J ends were trimmed by 5 bases and 1 base, with 8 bases remaining between them. Germline loops: CDR1 MNHNS, CDR2 SASEGT.

The genes are TRBV3-1 and TRBJ2-7, with D possibly TRBD2 on 7 matching bases. V was trimmed by 3 bases and J by 0 bases, leaving 18 bases between them. CDR3 size: 17 residues. Looked up from germline, CDR1 is LGHDT and CDR2 is YNNKEL (reference sequence). The CDR3 protein is CASSHTRGAIISYEQYF. DNA for the CDR3: TGTGCCAGCAGCCACACACGGGGGGCCATAATCTCCTACGAGCAGTACTTC.

This clone is categorized as medium-sized. The V and J genes are TRBV24-1 and TRBJ2-3; 7 bases are a match to TRBD1. CDR3 length equals 15 residues. CDR1 KGHDR and CDR2 SFDVKD come from the germline V gene. V lost 1 base to trimming and J lost 2 bases; unmatched junction nucleotides: 2. The CDR3 DNA sequence: TGTGCCACCAGTGATTTAACAGGGGACACAGATACGCAGTATTTT. Translation: CATSDLTGDTDTQYF.

The V gene is TRBV6-1, the J gene TRBJ2-1, with D possibly TRBD2 on 6 matching bases. Germline V gene data show CDR1 as MNHNS and CDR2 as SASEGT. With 4 bases removed from V and 10 bases from J, the gap between germline ends came to 23 bases. The CDR3 loop spans 16 amino acids. DNA of the CDR3: TGTGCCAGCAGTGGAATAGCGGTAGTGCCTAGTTCAGAGCAGTTCTTC. Amino acid sequence: CASSGIAVVPSSEQFF.

The sample holds many counts of this clone. J is TRBJ2-1 and V is TRBV10-1; weak D call: TRBD2 (6 bases). This CDR3 has 14 residues. In germline, CDR1 is WNHNN, CDR2 SYGVQD (reference sequence). V lost 3 bases, J lost 3 bases, and 9 bases lay in between. CDR3 loop: CASSDGSDYNEQFF. CDR3 nucleotides: TGCGCCAGCAGTGACGGGAGCGACTACAATGAGCAGTTCTTC.

CDR3 bases: TGTGCCTGGAGTACCAGATGGAGGGTGGATGGCTACACCTTC. Its protein product is CAWSTRWRVDGYTF. This rearrangement joins TRBV30 to TRBJ1-2; D not resolved. Trimming removed 2 bases at V and 6 bases at J, with 16 bases between. The CDR3 runs 14 residues. Germline CDR1 reads GTSNPN; CDR2 reads SVGIG (reference sequence).